This T cell receptor beta chain was captured by sequencing in a study of blood T cell repertoires in COVID-19 (TCRdb year 2020). About the full investigation: Samples covering the acute and convalescent phases of COVID-19 were provided by collaborators in the United States, Italy and Spain. Samples came from the ongoing ImmuneRACE study (first 160 participants) plus 1,254 subjects from 6 global collaborators. A freely available public database, intended as a resource for researchers studying the immune response to SARS-CoV-2, is where the repertoires were released. Sample metadata almost always included a de-identified subject ID, COVID-19 status, age in years and sex. Where HLA class I and class II types were available, the types were taken from metadata supplied by the sample provider, not from assay-based typing. Deeply sampled blood TCRbeta repertoires from subjects exposed to, actively infected with, or recovered from COVID-19 were included in the dataset. The prospective study material was composed of cDNA or gDNA derived from T cells, B-cell-depleted T cells, or PBMCs. General study outcomes and caveats: How much clinical and demographic metadata was included differed by source and by participant, and the metadata was provided uncurated.

About this clone: Its antigen is not yet known. Base qualities are not provided; no much larger clone lies one nucleotide away.

TCRbeta CDR3 regions were amplified from genomic DNA by means of the immunoSEQ Assay, a bias-controlled multiplex PCR. In the paper's pipeline: Within the assay, amplification of reference gene primers was used to estimate how many nucleated cells each sample contained. To quantify the absolute abundance of each unique TCRbeta CDR3 rearrangement, sequence reads were collapsed and filtered. For each sample, productive Simpson clonality was calculated as the square root of Simpson's diversity index over productive rearrangements. TCRdb holds this immuneACCESS table with in-frame rearrangements only. Some clones are missing; in checked studies, unresolved V genes explain under half, and the rest has no known cause. That table furnishes V, J and clone size, whereas the DNA furnished D and trimming. Here the sample has over 200,000 clones; about 76% occur a single time. The ten biggest clones cover 8% to 9% of the sample.

The CDR3 spans 13 residues, from the cysteine through the phenylalanine. The DNA shown is the 39-base CDR3, in frame from base 1. Per the germline V gene, SGHTA is the CDR1 and FQGNSA is the CDR2. V is cut back by 6 bases and J by 11 bases, with 9 bases in the junction unmatched. Participants in the prospective study were aged roughly 18 to 90 years, lived in over 20 United States geographic areas, and enrolled through a virtual design. In the prospective study, cohorts were assigned on the basis of participant-reported clinical history obtained from a screening survey and a study questionnaire. In the prospective study, mobile phlebotomists collected whole blood, serum and a nasopharyngeal or oropharyngeal swab from each participant. Additional blood draws and questionnaires over an approximately two-month period could optionally be provided by prospective study participants. Before DNA extraction, prospective study blood samples were shipped either frozen or at room temperature.

Material: PBMCs or T cells enriched from blood (not recorded which). This clonotype originated in a woman in her forties or fifties with acute COVID-19. The sequence links TRBV7-2 to TRBJ2-3, with TRBD2 matching 9 junction bases. CDR3 sequence: CASRAYSGSGQYF. The DNA reads TGTGCCAGCAGAGCTTATAGCGGGAGCGGGCAGTATTTT. Outside the CDR3, residues come from the reference TRBV7-2 and TRBJ2-3 proteins, so the full variable domain is: GAGVSQSPSNKVTEKGKDVELRCDPISGHTALYWYRQSLGQGLEFLIYFQGNSAPDKSGLPSDRFSAERTGGSVSTLTIQRTQQEDSAVYLCASRAYSGSGQYFGPGTRLTVL.